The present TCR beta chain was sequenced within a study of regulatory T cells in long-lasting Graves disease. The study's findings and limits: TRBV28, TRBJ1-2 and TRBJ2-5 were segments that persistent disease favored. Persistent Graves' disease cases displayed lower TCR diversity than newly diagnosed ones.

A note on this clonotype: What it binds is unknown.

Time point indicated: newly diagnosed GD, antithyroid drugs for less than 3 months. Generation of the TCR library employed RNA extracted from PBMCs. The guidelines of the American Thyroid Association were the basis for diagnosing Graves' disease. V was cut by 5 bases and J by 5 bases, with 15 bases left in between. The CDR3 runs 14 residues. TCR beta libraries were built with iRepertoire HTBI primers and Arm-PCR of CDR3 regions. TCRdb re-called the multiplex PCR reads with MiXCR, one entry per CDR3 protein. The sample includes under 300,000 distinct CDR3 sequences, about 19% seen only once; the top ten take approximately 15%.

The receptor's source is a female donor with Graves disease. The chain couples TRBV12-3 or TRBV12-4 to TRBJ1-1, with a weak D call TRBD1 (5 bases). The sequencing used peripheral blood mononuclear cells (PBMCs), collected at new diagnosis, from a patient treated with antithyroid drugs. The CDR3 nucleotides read TGTGCCAGCAGTGCCGGGGCCCGGGGGACTGAAGCTTTCTTT. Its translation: CASSAGARGTEAFF.